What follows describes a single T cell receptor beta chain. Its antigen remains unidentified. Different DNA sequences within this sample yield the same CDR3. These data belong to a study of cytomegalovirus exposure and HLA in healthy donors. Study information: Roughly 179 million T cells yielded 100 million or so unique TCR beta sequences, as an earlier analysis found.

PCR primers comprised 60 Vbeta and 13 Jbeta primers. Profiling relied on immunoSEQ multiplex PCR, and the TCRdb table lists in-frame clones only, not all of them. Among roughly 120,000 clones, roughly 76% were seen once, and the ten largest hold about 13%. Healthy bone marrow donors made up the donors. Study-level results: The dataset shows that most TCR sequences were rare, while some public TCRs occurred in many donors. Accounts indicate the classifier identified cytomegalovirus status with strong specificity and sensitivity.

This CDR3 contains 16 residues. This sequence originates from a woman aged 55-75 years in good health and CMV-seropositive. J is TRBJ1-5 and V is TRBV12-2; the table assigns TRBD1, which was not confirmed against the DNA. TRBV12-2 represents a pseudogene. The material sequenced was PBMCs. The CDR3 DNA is TGCGCAAGTCGCTTAGCGGGTGCAGGCTTGAATCAGCCCCAGCATTTT. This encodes CASRLAGAGLNQPQHF.